This passage covers 29 T cell receptor beta chains from one sample sequenced in a study of blood T cell repertoires in COVID-19. Assay used: immunoSEQ multiplex PCR; TCRdb lists only in-frame clones, some missing. This sample has under 400,000 clones, with about nine tenths found just once. What was sequenced was peripheral blood. These receptors were obtained from a woman in her 30s with COVID-19, enrolled during active disease.

About this clone: At one end, the junction sequence differs from germline, possibly due to a read error. The chain is built from TRBV28 and TRBJ2-7; D remains unclear. The CDR3 has 14 amino acids. The germline CDR1 and CDR2 sequences are MDHEN and SYDVKM. The CDR3 sequence is CVSRFSAGSYEQYF. CDR3 bases: TGTGTCAGCCGGTTCTCAGCAGGCTCCTACGAGCAGTACTTC.

The rearrangement joins TRBV28 to TRBJ2-5; 8 bases agree with TRBD2. J lost 6 bases, V lost 4 bases, and 7 bases had no gene match. The CDR3 is 14 amino acids. Germline assignment: CDR1 MDHEN and CDR2 SYDVKM. The CDR3 nucleotides are TGTGCCAGCAGTTACGGGGGGGAGGGAAAGACCCAGTACTTC. Translated: CASSYGGEGKTQYF.

This chain links TRBV29-1 with TRBJ2-3; D possibly corresponds to TRBD1 (5 bases). This CDR3 comprises 11 residues. Between the trimmed V and J ends, which lost 7 bases and 5 bases, there was a span of 10 bases. In germline, CDR1 is SQVTM, CDR2 ANQGSEA. CDR3 DNA: TGCAGCGCCTCTCAGGGAGATACGCAGTATTTT. Translated: CSASQGDTQYF.

This clone occurred a few times. The chain recombines TRBV7-8 with TRBJ1-2; 10 nucleotides align to TRBD1. V gave up 5 bases and J gave up 2 bases; unmatched junction bases: 5. Looked up from germline, CDR1 is SGHVS and CDR2 is FQNEAQ. The CDR3 runs to 15 residues. The CDR3 DNA follows: TGTGCCAGCAGCGCCAGACAGGGGGCGAACTATGGCTACACCTTC. It translates to CASSARQGANYGYTF.

This clone occurred a few times. J is TRBJ1-2 and V is TRBV6-1; TRBD1 might be the D (6 bases). Trimming took off 3 bases at V and 4 bases at J, with 18 bases between the two ends. The CDR3 sequence is 16 residues long. Germline V CDR1 and CDR2: MNHNS, SASEGT. The CDR3 bases are TGTGCCAGCAGTGAGGGGACAAGTGGCTCTTTCTATGGCTACACCTTC. It specifies CASSEGTSGSFYGYTF.

This chain joins TRBV7-9 and TRBJ2-7, with 9 bases aligning to TRBD1. The CDR3 is made up of 14 amino acids. The V gene's germline CDR1 is SEHNR and CDR2 FQNEAQ (reference sequence). After removal of 5 bases from V and 5 bases from J, the junction contained 7 bases not matched to a gene. In nucleotides, the CDR3 is TGTGCCAGCAGCCCTAGGACAGGGGAAAACGAGCAGTACTTC. It yields the protein CASSPRTGENEQYF.

The genes are TRBV7-8 and TRBJ2-1; a possible D gene is TRBD2 (6 bases). This CDR3 comprises 12 residues. Trimming stripped 5 bases from V and 15 bases from J, with 17 bases between. In germline, CDR1 is SGHVS, CDR2 FQNEAQ. CDR3 sequence: CASSRDLAMAFF. Written as DNA, the CDR3 is TGTGCCAGCAGCAGAGATCTAGCGATGGCGTTCTTC.

J is TRBJ2-2 and V is TRBV19; 8 bases line up with TRBD1. The CDR3 has 16 amino acids. Trimming removed 2 bases from V and 3 bases from J; junction bases left unmatched: 5. The germline V gene encodes CDR1 LNHDA and CDR2 SQIVND (reference sequence). The CDR3: CASSIRGDRYTGELFF. In nucleotides, the CDR3 is TGTGCCAGTAGTATAAGAGGGGACAGGTACACCGGGGAGCTGTTTTTT.

V is TRBV7-2 and J is TRBJ2-5; TRBD1 aligns across 11 bases. The CDR3 has 15 amino acids. Germline V CDR1 and CDR2: SGHTA, FQGNSA. With V trimmed by 5 bases and J by 5 bases, 7 bases remained unmatched. The CDR3 DNA reads TGTGCCAGCAGCGTACGGACAGGGGGCAAGGAGACCCAGTACTTC. It specifies CASSVRTGGKETQYF.

The V call is TRBV5-1, the J call TRBJ2-5; the match to TRBD1 covers 9 bases. The CDR3 is 14 residues long. V lost 4 bases and J lost 2; bases outside the gene matches: 3. Germline CDR1 SGHRS, CDR2 YFSETQ. The CDR3, as DNA: TGCGCCAGCAGCCGGACAGGGGTTCAAGAGACCCAGTACTTC. It specifies CASSRTGVQETQYF. Based on the CDR3 plus reference TRBV5-1 and TRBJ2-5, the full variable domain is KAGVTQTPRYLIKTRGQQVTLSCSPISGHRSVSWYQQTPGQGLQFLFEYFSETQRNKGNFPGRFSGRQFSNSRSEMNVSTLELGDSALYLCASSRTGVQETQYFGPGTRLLVL.

The chain couples TRBV6-1 to TRBJ1-6, with D possibly TRBD1 on 5 matching bases. The CDR3 is made up of 14 amino acids. The ends were cut back, 3 bases at V and 11 bases at J, with 14 bases in the middle. CDR1 and CDR2 (germline): MNHNS, SASEGT. CDR3 loop: CASSESPSGTPLHF. The CDR3 DNA is TGTGCCAGCAGTGAGTCCCCCTCAGGGACACCCCTCCACTTT.

J is TRBJ1-6 and V is TRBV3-1 (or the pseudogene TRBV3-2); D is perhaps TRBD1 (5 bases). V shed 2 bases and J shed 7 bases, with 12 bases lying between them. Per the germline V gene, CDR1 is LGHDT and CDR2 is YNNKEL (reference sequence). CDR3 length: 15 amino acids. The CDR3 sequence: CASSQRRGENSPLHF. As DNA, the CDR3 is TGTGCCAGCAGCCAACGGAGGGGTGAGAATTCACCCCTCCACTTT.

This chain links TRBV5-1 with TRBJ2-7; TRBD2 agrees at 8 bases. Trimming took 0 bases from V and 2 from J; bases not matched to a gene: 7. Germline V CDR1 and CDR2: SGHRS, YFSETQ. CDR3 size: 16 residues. DNA for the CDR3: TGCGCCAGCAGCTTGGGAGGTAGCGGGACCGCCTACGAGCAGTACTTC. The encoded protein is CASSLGGSGTAYEQYF.

This chain connects TRBV27 to TRBJ1-4; D may be TRBD1 (5 bases). V was pared by 1 base and J by 0 bases, with 15 bases between. CDR1 MNHEY and CDR2 SMNVEV come from the germline V gene (reference sequence). CDR3 length: 18 amino acids. CDR3 in amino acids: CASSLLGTVDATNEKLFF. The CDR3 bases are TGTGCCAGCAGTTTATTGGGGACTGTTGATGCAACTAATGAAAAACTGTTTTTT.

As DNA, the CDR3 is TGCAGCGTTGAAAGGACAGGGTATGGCTACACCTTC. It encodes CSVERTGYGYTF. The chain combines TRBV29-1 with TRBJ1-2, with 8 bases lining up with TRBD1. Unmatched junction bases numbered 1, after V lost 2 bases and J lost 5 bases. The V gene's germline CDR1 is SQVTM and CDR2 ANQGSEA. The CDR3 is made up of 12 amino acids.

The rearrangement uses TRBV5-6 and TRBJ1-2; 12 bases map to TRBD1. Germline V lookup: CDR1 SGHDT, CDR2 YYEEEE. V lost 3 bases, J lost 4 bases, and 10 bases stayed unmatched. This CDR3 is built from 17 residues. The CDR3 protein is CASSWGTGGSVGYGYTF. DNA of the CDR3: TGTGCCAGCAGCTGGGGGACAGGGGGCTCTGTTGGCTATGGCTACACCTTC. Full variable domain (rest looked up from reference TRBV5-6 and TRBJ1-2): DAGVTQSPTHLIKTRGQQVTLRCSPKSGHDTVSWYQQALGQGPQFIFQYYEEEERQRGNFPDRFSGHQFPNYSSELNVNALLLGDSALYLCASSWGTGGSVGYGYTFGSGTRLTVV.

The chain couples TRBV24-1 to TRBJ2-2; 9 bases fit TRBD1. Germline values: CDR1 KGHDR, CDR2 SFDVKD. The CDR3 is made up of 17 amino acids. The trim removed 3 bases at V and 1 base at J, leaving 5 bases unmatched. CDR3 in amino acids: CATSDPMGQGNTGELFF. As DNA, the CDR3 is TGTGCCACCAGTGATCCCATGGGACAGGGGAACACCGGGGAGCTGTTTTTT.

This rearrangement joins TRBV10-2 to TRBJ1-1; TRBD1 agrees at 9 bases. The V gene end was trimmed by 10 bases and the J gene end by 5 bases; junction bases not matched to a gene: 8. Per the germline V gene, CDR1 is WSHSY and CDR2 is SAAADI. CDR3 length: 13 residues. Here the CDR3 DNA reads TGCGCCACAAAGACAGGGGGTATGACTGAAGCTTTCTTT. Protein product: CATKTGGMTEAFF.

The V gene is TRBV7-9, the J gene TRBJ1-1, with a tentative D call TRBD1 (5 bases). The CDR3 is made up of 16 amino acids. Germline loops: CDR1 SEHNR, CDR2 FQNEAQ (reference sequence). Trimming took off 5 bases at V and 10 bases at J, with 26 bases between the two ends. The CDR3: CASSLSLDWTGVGAFF. The CDR3 coding sequence is TGTGCCAGCAGCCTCTCCCTCGATTGGACGGGGGTGGGAGCTTTCTTT.

V and J are TRBV11-2 and TRBJ2-7; 7 positions match TRBD2. Germline loops: CDR1 SGHAT, CDR2 FQNNGV. The CDR3 extends over 17 amino acids. V lost 3 bases and J lost 2; bases outside the gene matches: 13. The CDR3 reads CASSLWSAGVGAYEQYF. The CDR3 region has the DNA TGTGCCAGCAGCTTGTGGTCCGCGGGAGTAGGAGCCTACGAGCAGTACTTC.

The chain recombines TRBV3-1 (or the pseudogene TRBV3-2) with TRBJ2-6; D unresolved. The CDR3 loop spans 16 amino acids. Trimming took off 4 bases at V and 4 bases at J, with 14 bases between the two ends. Germline V gene lookup returns CDR1 LGHDT and CDR2 YNNKEL (reference sequence). Written as DNA, the CDR3 is TGTGCCAGCAGCCCCACCCTAGGTCGGGGGGCCAACGTCCTGACTTTC. It codes for CASSPTLGRGANVLTF.

The V and J genes are TRBV7-3 and TRBJ2-2; 8 nucleotides align to TRBD1. The CDR3 is 16 residues long. Unmatched junction bases numbered 9, after V lost 5 bases and J lost 4 bases. From germline, CDR1 is SGHTA and CDR2 FQGTGA. The CDR3 DNA is TGTGCCAGCAGCCCCACCCAGACAGGGGCCACCGGGGAGCTGTTTTTT. This encodes CASSPTQTGATGELFF.

This clone was seen only once. The V gene is TRBV28, the J gene TRBJ1-5; D is possibly TRBD1 (6 bases). The V end lost 6 bases, the J end lost 4 bases, and 16 bases lay between the germline ends. CDR1 and CDR2 (germline): MDHEN, SYDVKM. This CDR3 is 15 amino acids long. As DNA, the CDR3 is TGTGCCAGCAGGCCCTCCCCCAGGGGAAATCAGCCCCAGCATTTT. Translated, it gives CASRPSPRGNQPQHF.

To note about this clone: Other DNA sequences of this sample code for an identical CDR3. V and J are TRBV7-3 and TRBJ2-1; D may be TRBD1 (7 bases). The CDR3 length is 14 residues. Trimming pared 5 bases from V and 4 bases from J, leaving 12 bases between. From germline, CDR1 is SGHTA and CDR2 FQGTGA. CDR3 bases: TGTGCCAGCAGCCCAGGGGGGAGTTACAATGAGCAGTTCTTC. Translating it yields CASSPGGSYNEQFF.

The chain recombines TRBV6-5 with TRBJ2-2; 7 nucleotides match TRBD1. V trimming: 5 bases; J trimming: 1 base; junction bases outside the gene matches: 1. The CDR3 has 14 residues. Germline CDR1 MNHEY, CDR2 SVGAGI. This CDR3 reads CASSRTGNTGELFF. CDR3 sequence (DNA): TGTGCCAGCAGTCGGACAGGGAACACCGGGGAGCTGTTTTTT.

The chain joins TRBV25-1 to TRBJ1-4, with D hard to call. The CDR3 loop spans 14 amino acids. The V gene's germline CDR1 is MGHDK and CDR2 SYGVNS. Trimming shortened V by 5 bases and J by 0 bases, and 7 bases separated the two germline ends. The CDR3: CASSFRSTNEKLFF. CDR3 DNA sequence: TGTGCCAGCAGTTTCAGGTCAACTAATGAAAAACTGTTTTTT.

This clone showed up just once. V is TRBV2 and J is TRBJ2-4; D remains unclear. Germline CDR1 and CDR2: SNHLY and FYNNEI. The CDR3 sequence is 13 residues long. Trimming stripped 9 bases from V and 6 bases from J, with 15 bases between. This CDR3 reads CASIELRPNIQYF. CDR3 DNA sequence: TGTGCCAGTATCGAACTACGGCCAAACATTCAGTACTTC. Based on the CDR3 plus reference TRBV2 and TRBJ2-4, the full variable domain is EPEVTQTPSHQVTQMGQEVILRCVPISNHLYFYWYRQILGQKVEFLVSFYNNEISEKSEIFDDQFSVERPDGSNFTLKIRSTKLEDSAMYFCASIELRPNIQYFGAGTRLSVL.

The chain joins TRBV7-8 to TRBJ2-1, with D unresolved. With 10 bases removed from V and 2 bases from J, the gap between germline ends came to 21 bases. The germline V gene encodes CDR1 SGHVS and CDR2 FQNEAQ. The CDR3 has 16 residues. The CDR3 region has the DNA TGTGCCATCTTAGCTTCTTCAAATAACACCTACAATGAGCAGTTCTTC. It codes for CAILASSNNTYNEQFF.

This chain links TRBV5-1 with TRBJ1-5; tentative D call: TRBD1 (5 bases). The length of the CDR3 is 14 residues. V was pared by 4 bases and J by 5 bases, with 13 bases between. CDR1 SGHRS and CDR2 YFSETQ come from the germline V gene. The CDR3 here is CASSLDSPDQPQHF. CDR3 DNA sequence: TGCGCCAGCAGCCTAGACAGCCCTGATCAGCCCCAGCATTTT.